This T cell receptor beta chain was profiled in a study of Graves' ophthalmopathy and Graves' hyperthyroidism. Overall study results and limits: Ophthalmopathy could be told apart from stable hyperthyroidism by a 13-signature model (around 88% sensitivity, 70% to 84% specificity). The study's model predicted ophthalmopathy progression at roughly 64% sensitivity and 72.22% specificity.

For repertoire sequencing, the TCR beta CDR3 regions were amplified from RNA transcripts. After a first-round RT-PCR with HTBI primers, a second-round multiplex PCR was run. Via MiXCR, TCRdb re-called the multiplex PCR reads, giving one row per CDR3 protein. The sample records over a million distinct CDR3 sequences, approximately 35% being singletons. Newly diagnosed hyperthyroidism donors, aged 18 to 65, duration under 2 months. There are 13 residues in the CDR3. V was shortened by 4 bases and J by 7 bases, with 13 bases between the two germline ends. CDR1 is SQVTM and CDR2 is ANQGSEA in the germline V gene. Regarding this clonotype: What it binds is unknown.

The rearrangement links TRBV29-1 to TRBJ1-4; D may be TRBD1 (6 bases). The sequence derives from an adult man with Graves' hyperthyroidism. Material: peripheral blood or thyroid tissue (not recorded which). Here the CDR3 DNA reads TGCAGCGTTGGGGGGCTACCTACTGAAAAACTGTTTTTT. Encoded protein: CSVGGLPTEKLFF.